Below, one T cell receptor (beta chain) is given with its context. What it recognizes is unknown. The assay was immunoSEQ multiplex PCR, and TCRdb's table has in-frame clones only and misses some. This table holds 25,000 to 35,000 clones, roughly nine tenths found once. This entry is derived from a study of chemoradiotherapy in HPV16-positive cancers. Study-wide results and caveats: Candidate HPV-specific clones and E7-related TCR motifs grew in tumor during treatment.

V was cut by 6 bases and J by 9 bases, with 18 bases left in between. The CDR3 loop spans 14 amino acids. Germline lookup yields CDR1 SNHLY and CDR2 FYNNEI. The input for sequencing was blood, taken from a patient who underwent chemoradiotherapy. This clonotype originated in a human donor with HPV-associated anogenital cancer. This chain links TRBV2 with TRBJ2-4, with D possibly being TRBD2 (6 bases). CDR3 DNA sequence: TGTGCCAGCAGGGGGGATCTAGCGAGTAGCATTCAGTACTTC. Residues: CASRGDLASSIQYF.